The rows below give T cell receptor beta chains drawn from one sample of a study of cytomegalovirus exposure and HLA in healthy donors. Clones were sequenced by immunoSEQ multiplex PCR, and TCRdb holds only the in-frame ones, with some missing. The sample has about 130,000 clones, 83% seen once; the top ten hold 1% to 1.5%. Sequenced sample: PBMCs. The receptor source for this set is a girl aged 2 to 9 in good health and CMV-seronegative. Each CDR3 is given with its conserved first and last residue. A D gene is named only where the DNA matches it firmly.

v_gene: TRBV7-3; j_gene: TRBJ2-2; d_gene: NA; CDR3aa: CASSPGPPGELFF
v_gene: TRBV29-1; j_gene: NA; d_gene: NA; CDR3aa: CSVGGQTYEQYF
v_gene: TRBV4-1; j_gene: TRBJ1-1; d_gene: NA; CDR3aa: CASSQGLRAMNTEAFF
v_gene: TRBV9; j_gene: TRBJ2-5; d_gene: NA; CDR3aa: CASNRGGGETQYF
v_gene: TRBV4-1; j_gene: TRBJ2-5; d_gene: TRBD1; CDR3aa: CASSQGRGQGETQYF
v_gene: TRBV5-1; j_gene: TRBJ2-7; d_gene: NA; CDR3aa: CASSVSGGVGAEQYF
v_gene: TRBV7-2; j_gene: TRBJ2-2; d_gene: TRBD2; CDR3aa: CASRGGANTGELFF
v_gene: TRBV29-1; j_gene: TRBJ1-2; d_gene: NA; CDR3aa: CSVAQGDFGYTF
v_gene: TRBV7-9; j_gene: TRBJ2-5; d_gene: NA; CDR3aa: CASSLEAPPGETQYF
v_gene: TRBV9; j_gene: TRBJ1-2; d_gene: NA; CDR3aa: CASSVEENYGYTF
v_gene: TRBV27; j_gene: NA; d_gene: NA; CDR3aa: CASSLSGFPYEQYF
v_gene: TRBV9; j_gene: TRBJ2-1; d_gene: NA; CDR3aa: CASSVESTYNEQFF
v_gene: TRBV5-1; j_gene: TRBJ2-5; d_gene: NA; CDR3aa: CASSFRGARETQYF
v_gene: TRBV5-1; j_gene: TRBJ2-7; d_gene: TRBD1; CDR3aa: CASSPSRQGRYEQYF
v_gene: TRBV11-2; j_gene: TRBJ1-1; d_gene: NA; CDR3aa: CASSLVSGANTEAFF
v_gene: TRBV29-1; j_gene: TRBJ2-5; d_gene: NA; CDR3aa: CSVDKGGQETQYF
v_gene: TRBV9; j_gene: TRBJ1-2; d_gene: TRBD1; CDR3aa: CASSGTGFRYGYTF
v_gene: TRBV30; j_gene: TRBJ1-5; d_gene: NA; CDR3aa: CAWSTGNQPQHF
v_gene: TRBV30; j_gene: TRBJ1-1; d_gene: NA; CDR3aa: CAWHDLGGTEAFF
v_gene: TRBV4-2; j_gene: TRBJ1-2; d_gene: NA; CDR3aa: CASSPTTGSNGYTF
v_gene: TRBV11-2; j_gene: TRBJ2-2; d_gene: NA; CDR3aa: CASSLDPRTGELFF
v_gene: TRBV28; j_gene: TRBJ2-7; d_gene: TRBD2; CDR3aa: CASSPGTSGSYEQYF
v_gene: TRBV7-9; j_gene: TRBJ1-6; d_gene: TRBD1; CDR3aa: CASSVIDRDSNSPLHF
v_gene: TRBV27; j_gene: TRBJ2-7; d_gene: NA; CDR3aa: CASSQPRGYEQYF
v_gene: TRBV25-1; j_gene: NA; d_gene: TRBD1; CDR3aa: CASSGAWDSSTYEQYF
v_gene: TRBV7-3; j_gene: TRBJ2-1; d_gene: NA; CDR3aa: CASSLVGGRYNEQFF
v_gene: TRBV5-1; j_gene: TRBJ1-2; d_gene: NA; CDR3aa: CASSLGGGWGDYGYTF
v_gene: TRBV4-2; j_gene: TRBJ1-1; d_gene: NA; CDR3aa: CASSQGEGEQAFF
v_gene: TRBV27; j_gene: TRBJ2-3; d_gene: TRBD1; CDR3aa: CASKNRDRDPDTQYF
v_gene: TRBV29-1; j_gene: TRBJ2-7; d_gene: TRBD2; CDR3aa: CSVVPSGSVNEQYF
v_gene: TRBV6-1; j_gene: TRBJ2-7; d_gene: TRBD2; CDR3aa: CASSSSGLAGYEQYF
v_gene: TRBV9; j_gene: TRBJ2-1; d_gene: TRBD2; CDR3aa: CASSNLGTSGNPFF
v_gene: TRBV7-2; j_gene: TRBJ2-2; d_gene: NA; CDR3aa: CASSHNTGELFF
v_gene: TRBV4-1; j_gene: TRBJ1-2; d_gene: NA; CDR3aa: CASSQISGEYGYTF
v_gene: TRBV28; j_gene: TRBJ1-1; d_gene: NA; CDR3aa: CASSSGYNTEAFF
v_gene: TRBV5-4; j_gene: TRBJ2-1; d_gene: TRBD2; CDR3aa: CASSVGLAGGPLDNEQFF
v_gene: TRBV28; j_gene: TRBJ2-5; d_gene: NA; CDR3aa: CASSRETQYF
v_gene: TRBV6-1; j_gene: TRBJ1-1; d_gene: TRBD1; CDR3aa: CASSVQGVAEAFF
v_gene: TRBV15; j_gene: TRBJ2-7; d_gene: TRBD1; CDR3aa: CATSRGTGAERLEQYF
v_gene: TRBV4-2; j_gene: TRBJ2-1; d_gene: TRBD2; CDR3aa: CASSQDTSGGFNEQFF
v_gene: TRBV7-2; j_gene: TRBJ1-6; d_gene: NA; CDR3aa: CASSLAGAGNSPLHF
v_gene: TRBV5-4; j_gene: TRBJ2-1; d_gene: TRBD2; CDR3aa: CASSWSGSSYNEQFF
v_gene: TRBV6-1; j_gene: TRBJ2-3; d_gene: TRBD2; CDR3aa: CASSESAGGGDTQYF
v_gene: TRBV11-2; j_gene: TRBJ1-1; d_gene: NA; CDR3aa: CASSVQGQTEAFF
v_gene: TRBV30; j_gene: TRBJ1-3; d_gene: NA; CDR3aa: CAWSVRSDSGNTIYF
v_gene: TRBV7-3; j_gene: TRBJ1-2; d_gene: TRBD1; CDR3aa: CAQTGGGYTF
v_gene: TRBV9; j_gene: TRBJ1-2; d_gene: NA; CDR3aa: CASSVSAGAGYGYTF
v_gene: TRBV28; j_gene: TRBJ2-7; d_gene: TRBD2; CDR3aa: CASSFGLAGVWEQYF
v_gene: TRBV30; j_gene: TRBJ2-5; d_gene: NA; CDR3aa: CAWSPTGYQETQYF
v_gene: TRBV9; j_gene: TRBJ2-3; d_gene: TRBD2; CDR3aa: CASSLAGGLSTDTQYF